The 24 T cell receptor beta chains presented below share a single source sample, sequenced in a study of PD-1 blockade in classical Hodgkin lymphoma. Some clones are missing from TCRdb's copy, which holds only in-frame ones; the method was immunoSEQ multiplex PCR. The sample lists almost 95,000 clones; approximately 83% were seen once. As for time point: cycle 4 day 1 (C4D1), after 5 to 7 weeks of nivolumab. Each of the patients experienced relapse following autologous stem cell transplantation, and their brentuximab vedotin exposure differed. Source: peripheral blood mononuclear cells (PBMCs), taken before the fourth cycle of nivolumab. Receptor source: a human donor with classical Hodgkin lymphoma.

The chain combines TRBV5-5 with TRBJ2-3, with a possible D match to TRBD2 (6 bases). Germline lookup yields CDR1 SGHKS and CDR2 YYEKEE (reference sequence). The V end lost 0 bases, the J end lost 0 bases, and 17 bases lay between the germline ends. CDR3 size: 18 residues. The CDR3 loop is CASSLGPPPSASTDTQYF. Written as DNA, the CDR3 is TGTGCCAGCAGCTTGGGACCCCCTCCTAGCGCTAGCACAGATACGCAGTATTTT.

The chain recombines TRBV9 with TRBJ2-1; 11 bases fit TRBD2. The CDR3 covers 20 residues. Germline V lookup: CDR1 SGDLS, CDR2 YYNGEE. With V trimmed by 0 bases and J by 5 bases, 16 bases remained unmatched. The CDR3 nucleotides are TGTGCCAGCAGCGTAGGAATACGGGGTGGGGCTAGCGGGGGGAACAATGAGCAGTTCTTC. This gives the protein CASSVGIRGGASGGNNEQFF.

This chain links TRBV27 with TRBJ2-7; D call uncertain. Trimming stripped 2 bases from V and 6 bases from J, with 14 bases between. Germline assignment: CDR1 MNHEY and CDR2 SMNVEV (reference sequence). The CDR3 loop spans 14 amino acids. The CDR3 loop reads CASSLPPLIVEQYF. In DNA form, the CDR3 reads TGTGCCAGCAGTTTACCCCCATTGATCGTCGAGCAGTACTTC.

The chain links TRBV4-3 to TRBJ1-4; unclear D gene. CDR1 is LGHNA and CDR2 is YSLEER in the germline V gene. The CDR3 contains 15 residues. Between the trimmed V and J ends, which lost 1 base and 2 bases, there was a span of 8 bases. DNA for the CDR3: TGCGCCAGCAGCCAAGGGAGGGCTACTAATGAAAAACTGTTTTTT. It yields the protein CASSQGRATNEKLFF.

The chain employs TRBV6-1 and TRBJ2-1; D not certain. The CDR3 has 17 amino acids. Looked up from germline, CDR1 is MNHNS and CDR2 is SASEGT. V lost 0 bases to trimming and J lost 10 bases, with 22 bases between them. The CDR3 loop is CASSEAASARGRREQFF. CDR3 bases: TGTGCCAGCAGTGAAGCAGCCAGCGCTCGAGGCCGTAGGGAGCAGTTCTTC.

The CDR3 sequence: CASSSPPSSRQGYGYTF. The CDR3 region has the DNA TGTGCCAGCAGTTCACCCCCAAGCAGCCGTCAAGGCTATGGCTACACCTTC. The V gene is TRBV28, the J gene TRBJ1-2; no definite D call. Germline V gives CDR1 MDHEN, CDR2 SYDVKM. The CDR3 totals 17 residues. The V gene lost 4 bases and the J gene lost 4 bases, with 22 bases spanning the gap.

V gene TRBV11-3 combines with J gene TRBJ2-4; no clear D. V gave up 5 bases and J gave up 8 bases, with 16 bases separating them. The CDR3 spans 14 residues. The germline gives CDR1 SGHNT, CDR2 YENEEA. The CDR3 sequence: CASSPHGTIDIQYF. CDR3 sequence (DNA): TGTGCCAGCAGCCCCCATGGCACGATCGACATTCAGTACTTC.

This chain links TRBV5-1 with TRBJ2-1, with a possible D match to TRBD2 (6 bases). Looked up from germline, CDR1 is SGHRS and CDR2 is YFSETQ. CDR3 size: 14 residues. Trimming took off 9 bases at V and 0 bases at J, with 13 bases between the two ends. The DNA of the CDR3 is TGCGCCACCGAGCGGGTTAGCTCCTACAATGAGCAGTTCTTC. This translates into CATERVSSYNEQFF.

V and J are TRBV29-1 and TRBJ2-5; 11 bases map to TRBD2. CDR1 is SQVTM and CDR2 is ANQGSEA in the germline V gene. The CDR3 contains 12 residues. The CDR3 here is CSGTSGQETQYF. The CDR3 DNA is TGCAGTGGGACTAGCGGACAAGAGACCCAGTACTTC.

This chain uses TRBV4-1 with TRBJ2-3, with no clear D. Trimming removed 2 bases from V and 1 base from J, with 13 bases in between. Germline loops: CDR1 MGHRA, CDR2 YSYEKL. CDR3 length: 16 amino acids. The DNA for the CDR3 is TGCGCCAGCAGCCAACCAGTAGCCGAACGCACAGATACGCAGTATTTT. Residues: CASSQPVAERTDTQYF.

This clone was detected only once. The chain combines TRBV10-3 with TRBJ2-5; D not certain. V lost 6 bases and J lost 4, with 12 bases in between. The length of the CDR3 is 13 residues. Germline-derived CDR1 and CDR2 are ENHRY and SYGVKD. CDR3 in amino acids: CAIRALPGETQYF. The CDR3 coding sequence is TGTGCCATCAGGGCCCTACCCGGAGAGACCCAGTACTTC.

This clone is medium-sized (0.01 to 0.1%) by share. The genes are TRBV21-1 and TRBJ2-2; TRBD2 was called by the table and not checked on the DNA. TRBV21-1 is a documented pseudogene. This CDR3 spans 16 amino acids. Here the CDR3 DNA reads TGTGCCAGCAGCAAAGCGCCCGGGGGGGCTATCGGGGAGCTGTTTTTT. Residues: CASSKAPGGAIGELFF.

Here the CDR3 DNA reads TGTGCCATCAGTGACCCCCGGACCGATCCCTACGAGCAGTACTTC. Its protein product is CAISDPRTDPYEQYF. The genes are TRBV10-3 and TRBJ2-7; D remains unclear. This CDR3 spans 15 amino acids. Looked up from germline, CDR1 is ENHRY and CDR2 is SYGVKD. Trimming stripped 3 bases from V and 2 bases from J, with 14 bases between.

This chain uses TRBV6-6 with TRBJ1-1, with a weak D call TRBD1 (6 bases). In germline, CDR1 is MNHNY, CDR2 SVGAGI (reference sequence). The V end was cut by 5 bases, the J end by 3 bases, with 10 bases between. This CDR3 region has 13 residues. Written as DNA, the CDR3 is TGTGCCAGCAGTGATACAGGGTACACTGAAGCTTTCTTT. It encodes CASSDTGYTEAFF.

The V and J genes are TRBV7-3 and TRBJ2-7; 8 bases are a match to TRBD1. The germline V gene has CDR1 SGHTA and CDR2 FQGTGA. V lost 5 bases and J lost 4; bases outside the gene matches: 10. CDR3 length: 15 residues. The CDR3 loop is CASSPARGRPYEQYF. The CDR3 DNA reads as TGTGCCAGCAGCCCGGCCAGGGGGCGTCCATACGAGCAGTACTTC.

This rearrangement joins TRBV19 to TRBJ2-1, with D possibly matching TRBD1 (7 bases). This CDR3 spans 14 amino acids. Looked up from germline, CDR1 is LNHDA and CDR2 is SQIVND (reference sequence). Trimming shortened V by 5 bases and J by 2 bases, and 10 bases separated the two germline ends. CDR3 DNA: TGTGCCAGTAGTCAGGGGGGAACCTACAATGAGCAGTTCTTC. Translated: CASSQGGTYNEQFF.

This clone was observed once. The genes are TRBV6-1 and TRBJ2-7; D is uncertain. Trimming pared 0 bases from V and 3 bases from J, leaving 9 bases between. Germline V lookup: CDR1 MNHNS, CDR2 SASEGT. The CDR3 has 14 amino acids. The chain's CDR3 is CASSEALANYEQYF. CDR3 bases: TGTGCCAGCAGTGAAGCACTTGCTAACTACGAGCAGTACTTC.

The chain is built from TRBV6-6 and TRBJ1-1, with 10 bases lining up with TRBD1. The CDR3 covers 14 residues. The J segment lost 2 bases and the V segment lost 6 bases, leaving 3 bases of the junction unmatched. Per the germline V gene, CDR1 is MNHNY and CDR2 is SVGAGI (reference sequence). This CDR3 reads CASRRDRGNTEAFF. The CDR3 nucleotides read TGTGCCAGCAGGCGGGACAGGGGCAACACTGAAGCTTTCTTT.

V is TRBV30 and J is TRBJ2-3; 8 bases align to TRBD1. Looked up from germline, CDR1 is GTSNPN and CDR2 is SVGIG (reference sequence). CDR3 length: 13 residues. J gave up 1 base and V 5 bases, and 2 bases lay outside the gene matches. The CDR3 region is CAWSTGGTDTQYF. CDR3 DNA: TGTGCCTGGTCGACAGGGGGCACAGATACGCAGTATTTT.

The genes are TRBV7-2 and TRBJ2-5, with D tentatively TRBD1 or TRBD2 (5 bases each). The CDR3 has 15 amino acids. Germline V CDR1 and CDR2: SGHTA, FQGNSA. V was clipped by 5 bases and J by 1 base, with 14 bases between them. CDR3 DNA: TGTGCCAGCAGCCGCATCCCGGGACCCCAAGAGACCCAGTACTTC. This encodes CASSRIPGPQETQYF. Full variable domain (missing parts from reference TRBV7-2 and TRBJ2-5): GAGVSQSPSNKVTEKGKDVELRCDPISGHTALYWYRQSLGQGLEFLIYFQGNSAPDKSGLPSDRFSAERTGGSVSTLTIQRTQQEDSAVYLCASSRIPGPQETQYFGPGTRLLVL.

This chain connects TRBV25-1 to TRBJ2-7; TRBD2 matches at 7 bases. The length of the CDR3 is 13 residues. Germline values: CDR1 MGHDK, CDR2 SYGVNS. Trimming took 5 bases from V and 3 from J; bases not matched to a gene: 4. CDR3 in DNA: TGTGCCAGCAGTTGGGGGGGGATCTACGAGCAGTACTTC. Translation gives CASSWGGIYEQYF.

The rearrangement joins TRBV29-1 to TRBJ2-5, with D maybe TRBD2 (6 bases). The CDR3 is 13 residues long. The ends were cut back, 3 bases at V and 5 bases at J, with 13 bases in the middle. Looked up from germline, CDR1 is SQVTM and CDR2 is ANQGSEA. CDR3 protein: CSVEGGIVETQYF. The CDR3 nucleotides are TGCAGCGTTGAGGGGGGAATCGTTGAGACCCAGTACTTC.

This sequence joins TRBV7-2 and TRBJ2-1; D not certain. Trimming removed 5 bases from V and 6 bases from J, with 8 bases in between. There are 12 residues in the CDR3. Germline CDR1 SGHTA, CDR2 FQGNSA. The CDR3 loop is CASSRERNEQFF. The CDR3 DNA sequence: TGTGCCAGCAGCCGTGAGCGCAATGAGCAGTTCTTC. Full variable domain (missing parts from reference TRBV7-2 and TRBJ2-1): GAGVSQSPSNKVTEKGKDVELRCDPISGHTALYWYRQSLGQGLEFLIYFQGNSAPDKSGLPSDRFSAERTGGSVSTLTIQRTQQEDSAVYLCASSRERNEQFFGPGTRLTVL.

The chain carries TRBV5-1 and TRBJ2-2; D is tentatively TRBD1 or TRBD2 (5 bases each). From germline, CDR1 is SGHRS and CDR2 YFSETQ. V gave up 3 bases and J gave up 1 base, with 10 bases separating them. The CDR3 runs 15 residues. The DNA for the CDR3 is TGCGCCAGCAGCTGGGGACGGATGAACACCGGGGAGCTGTTTTTT. The encoded protein is CASSWGRMNTGELFF.